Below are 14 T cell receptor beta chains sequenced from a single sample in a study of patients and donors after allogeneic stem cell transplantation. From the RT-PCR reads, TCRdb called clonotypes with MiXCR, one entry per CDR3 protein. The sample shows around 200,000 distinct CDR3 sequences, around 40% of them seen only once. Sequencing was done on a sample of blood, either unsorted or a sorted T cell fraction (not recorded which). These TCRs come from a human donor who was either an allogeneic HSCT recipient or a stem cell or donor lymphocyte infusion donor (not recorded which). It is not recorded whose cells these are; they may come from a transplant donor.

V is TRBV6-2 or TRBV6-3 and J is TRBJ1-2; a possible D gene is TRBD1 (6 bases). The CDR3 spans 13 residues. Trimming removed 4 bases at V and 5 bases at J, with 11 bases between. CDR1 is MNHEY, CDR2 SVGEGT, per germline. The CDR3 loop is CASSSERGYGYTF. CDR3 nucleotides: TGTGCCAGCAGTTCCGAGAGGGGGTATGGCTACACCTTC.

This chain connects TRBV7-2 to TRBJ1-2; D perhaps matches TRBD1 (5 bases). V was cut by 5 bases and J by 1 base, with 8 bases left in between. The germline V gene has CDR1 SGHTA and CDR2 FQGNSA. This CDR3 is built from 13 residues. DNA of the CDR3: TGTGCCAGCAGCGCGGACAATAACTATGGCTACACCTTC. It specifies CASSADNNYGYTF.

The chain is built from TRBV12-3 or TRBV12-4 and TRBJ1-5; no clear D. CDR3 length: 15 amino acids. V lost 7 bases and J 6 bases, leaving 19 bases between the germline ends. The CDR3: CASTSGLLAGQPQHF. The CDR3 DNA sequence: TGTGCCAGCACCTCGGGCCTACTGGCGGGTCAGCCCCAGCATTTT.

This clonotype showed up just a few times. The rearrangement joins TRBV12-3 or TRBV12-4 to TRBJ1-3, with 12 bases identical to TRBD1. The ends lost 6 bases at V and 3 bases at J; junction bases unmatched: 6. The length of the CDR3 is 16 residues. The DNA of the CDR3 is TGTGCCAGCAGCACGGGACAGGGGGCGCGTGGAAACACCATATATTTT. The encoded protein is CASSTGQGARGNTIYF.

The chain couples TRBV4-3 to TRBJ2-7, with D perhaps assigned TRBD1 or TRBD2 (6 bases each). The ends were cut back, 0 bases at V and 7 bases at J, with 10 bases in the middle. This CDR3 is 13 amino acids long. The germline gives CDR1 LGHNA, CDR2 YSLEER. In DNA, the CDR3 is TGCGCCAGCAGCCAAGATAGGGGGAGGGAGCAGTACTTC. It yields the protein CASSQDRGREQYF.

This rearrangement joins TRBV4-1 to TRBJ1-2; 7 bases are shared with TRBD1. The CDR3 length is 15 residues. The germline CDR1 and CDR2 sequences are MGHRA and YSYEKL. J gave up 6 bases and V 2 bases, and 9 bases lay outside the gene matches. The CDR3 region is CASSQPRQGVDGYTF. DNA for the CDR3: TGCGCCAGCAGCCAACCTAGACAGGGAGTGGATGGCTACACCTTC.

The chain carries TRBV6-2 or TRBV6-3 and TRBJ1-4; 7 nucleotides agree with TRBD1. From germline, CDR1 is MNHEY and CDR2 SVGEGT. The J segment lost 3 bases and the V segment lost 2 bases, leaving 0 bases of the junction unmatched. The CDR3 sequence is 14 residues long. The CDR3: CASSYTGANEKLFF. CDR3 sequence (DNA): TGTGCCAGCAGTTACACAGGGGCTAATGAAAAACTGTTTTTT.

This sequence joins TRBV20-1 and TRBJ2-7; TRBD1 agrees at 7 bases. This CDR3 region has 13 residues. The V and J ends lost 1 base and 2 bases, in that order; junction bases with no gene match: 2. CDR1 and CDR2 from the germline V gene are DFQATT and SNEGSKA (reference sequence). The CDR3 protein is CSARGDSPYEQYF. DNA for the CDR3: TGCAGTGCTAGAGGGGACAGCCCCTACGAGCAGTACTTC.

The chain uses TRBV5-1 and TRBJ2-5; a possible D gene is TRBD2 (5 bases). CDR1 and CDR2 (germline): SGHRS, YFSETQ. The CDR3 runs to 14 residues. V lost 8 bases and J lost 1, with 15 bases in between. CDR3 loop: CASWRGQLQETQYF. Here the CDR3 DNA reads TGCGCCAGTTGGCGAGGGCAGCTCCAAGAGACCCAGTACTTC.

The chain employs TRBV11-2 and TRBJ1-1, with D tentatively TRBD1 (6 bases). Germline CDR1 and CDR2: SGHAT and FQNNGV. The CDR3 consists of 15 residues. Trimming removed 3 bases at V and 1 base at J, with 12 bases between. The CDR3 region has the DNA TGTGCCAGCAGCTTCTTAGGACAGCCGAACACTGAAGCTTTCTTT. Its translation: CASSFLGQPNTEAFF.

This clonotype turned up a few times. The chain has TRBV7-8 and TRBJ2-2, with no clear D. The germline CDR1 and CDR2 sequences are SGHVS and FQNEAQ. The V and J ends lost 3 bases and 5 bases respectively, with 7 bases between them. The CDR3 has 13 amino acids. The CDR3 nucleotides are TGTGCCAGCAGCTTCGGCAGAACCGGGGAGCTGTTTTTT. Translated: CASSFGRTGELFF.

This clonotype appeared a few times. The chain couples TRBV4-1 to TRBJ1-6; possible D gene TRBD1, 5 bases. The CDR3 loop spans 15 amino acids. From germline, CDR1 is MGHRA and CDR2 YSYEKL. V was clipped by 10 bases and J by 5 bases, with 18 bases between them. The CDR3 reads CANPRRDLHNSPLHF. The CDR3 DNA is TGCGCCAACCCGCGCCGGGACCTGCATAATTCACCCCTCCACTTT.

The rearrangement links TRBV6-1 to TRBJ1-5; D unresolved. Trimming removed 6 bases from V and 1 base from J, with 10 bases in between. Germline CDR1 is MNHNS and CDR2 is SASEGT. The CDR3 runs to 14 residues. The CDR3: CASRRRSSNQPQHF. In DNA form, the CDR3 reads TGTGCCAGCAGGAGACGGTCCAGCAATCAGCCCCAGCATTTT.

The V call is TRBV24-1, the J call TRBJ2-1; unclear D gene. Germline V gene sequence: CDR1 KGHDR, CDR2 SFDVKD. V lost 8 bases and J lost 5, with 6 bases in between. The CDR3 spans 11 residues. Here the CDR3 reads CATNDNNEQFF. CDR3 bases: TGTGCCACCAACGACAACAATGAGCAGTTCTTC.